This T cell receptor beta chain emerged from a study of blood T cell repertoires in COVID-19 (dated by TCRdb to about 2020). About the study as a whole: Samples covering the acute and convalescent phases of COVID-19 were provided by collaborators in the United States, Italy and Spain. Samples came from the ongoing ImmuneRACE study (first 160 participants) plus 1,254 subjects from 6 global collaborators. Where HLA class I and class II types were available, the types were taken from metadata supplied by the sample provider, not from assay-based typing. The repertoires were released in a freely available public database meant as a resource for research on the immune response to SARS-CoV-2. The material from the prospective study consisted of cDNA or gDNA derived from T cells, B-cell-depleted T cells, or PBMCs. The dataset comprised deeply sampled blood TCRbeta repertoires from subjects exposed to, actively infected with, or recovered from COVID-19. Nearly every sample came with metadata listing a de-identified subject ID, COVID-19 status, age in years and sex.

About this clone itself: Its specific antigen is unknown. Per-nucleotide qualities are absent, and no much larger clonotype sits a single base away.

Trimming at the junction amounts to 3 bases on V and 6 bases on J, and the germline ends lie 8 bases apart. Including cysteine and phenylalanine, the CDR3 has 12 amino acids. Only the CDR3 DNA is retained, 36 bases long and in frame from the first base. CDR1 is given as LNHDA and CDR2 as SQIVND, both from the germline V gene (reference sequence). Enrolling through a virtual design, the prospective study's participants ranged in age from roughly 18 to 90 years and lived across 20 to 30 United States geographic areas. In the prospective study, participants were assigned to cohorts based on the clinical history participants reported in a screening survey and a study questionnaire. For ImmuneRACE Cohort 3, a participant was defined as recovered based on two consecutive negative NP/OP PCR tests, clearance by a healthcare professional, or resolution of symptoms. In the prospective study, mobile phlebotomists collected whole blood, serum and a nasopharyngeal or oropharyngeal swab from each participant. Additional blood draws and questionnaires over a roughly two-month period could optionally be provided by prospective study participants. Prospective study blood samples were shipped either frozen or at room temperature before DNA extraction.

TCRbeta CDR3 regions were amplified from genomic DNA by means of the immunoSEQ Assay, a bias-controlled multiplex PCR. Regarding the original processing steps: The number of nucleated cells in each sample was estimated by amplification of reference gene primers within the assay. To quantify the absolute abundance of each unique TCRbeta CDR3 rearrangement, sequence reads were collapsed and filtered. Productive Simpson clonality was computed per sample as the square root of Simpson's diversity index over productive rearrangements. Sourced from immuneACCESS, this table was stored by TCRdb with only in-frame sequences that have V and J called. A share of the clones is absent; for the studies checked, an unresolved V gene accounts for under half, and the remainder has no known explanation. That table gives V, J and clone size, and the DNA gave D and trimming. The sample yields a few hundred thousand clones; under 85% were counted once. Less than 6% of the sample belongs to the ten largest clones.

Points the paper makes about the study in general: The quantity of clinical and demographic metadata differed by source and by participant and was supplied without curation.

The V and J segments used are TRBV19 and TRBJ1-2; no D gene can be assigned with confidence. This receptor was obtained from a woman aged 50 to 60 who had recovered from COVID-19. The material sequenced was PBMCs or T cells enriched from blood (not recorded which). The nucleotides read TGTGCCAGTAGTATTAGTAGCGATGGCTACACCTTC. The translation is CASSISSDGYTF.